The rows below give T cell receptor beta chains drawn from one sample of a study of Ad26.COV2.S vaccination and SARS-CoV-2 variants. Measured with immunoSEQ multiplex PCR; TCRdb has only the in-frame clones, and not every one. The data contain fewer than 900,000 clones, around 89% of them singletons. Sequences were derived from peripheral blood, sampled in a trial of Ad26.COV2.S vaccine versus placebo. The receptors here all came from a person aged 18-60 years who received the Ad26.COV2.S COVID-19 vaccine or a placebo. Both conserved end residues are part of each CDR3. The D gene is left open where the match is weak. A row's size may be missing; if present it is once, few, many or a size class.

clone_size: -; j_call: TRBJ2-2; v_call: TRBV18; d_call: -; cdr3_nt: TGTGCCAGCTCATCTGTTGGGGGTATTCCGGAGCTGTTTTTT; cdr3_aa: CASSSVGGIPELFF
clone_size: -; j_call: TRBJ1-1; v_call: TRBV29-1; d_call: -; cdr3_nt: TGCAGCGTTGACCGACGGATGAACACTGAAGCTTTCTTT; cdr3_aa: CSVDRRMNTEAFF
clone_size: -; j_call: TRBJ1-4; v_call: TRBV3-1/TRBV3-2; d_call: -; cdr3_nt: TGTGCCAGCAGCCAAGATACCAGGGGTAATGAAAAACTGTTTTTT; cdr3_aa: CASSQDTRGNEKLFF
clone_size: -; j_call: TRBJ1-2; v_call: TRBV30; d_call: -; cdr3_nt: TGTGCCTGGGGACCCCCCGGTGGCTACACCTTC; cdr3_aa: CAWGPPGGYTF
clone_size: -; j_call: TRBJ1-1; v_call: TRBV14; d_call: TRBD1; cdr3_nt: TGTGCCAGCAGCCAAGTTCAGGGGGCGTGGACTGAAGCTTTCTTT; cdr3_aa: CASSQVQGAWTEAFF
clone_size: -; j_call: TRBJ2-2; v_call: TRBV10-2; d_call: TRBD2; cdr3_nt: TGCGCCAGCAGCCCCGGGACTAGCGCGACCGGGGAGCTGTTTTTT; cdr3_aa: CASSPGTSATGELFF
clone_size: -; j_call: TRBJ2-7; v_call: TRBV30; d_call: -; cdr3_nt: TGTGCCAGCGACCGGGCCCCTGGGTACTTC; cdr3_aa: CASDRAPGYF
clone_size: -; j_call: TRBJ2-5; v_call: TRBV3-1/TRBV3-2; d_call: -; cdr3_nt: TGTGCCAGCAGCCAAATCGGGCGGGAGACCCAGTACTTC; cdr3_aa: CASSQIGRETQYF
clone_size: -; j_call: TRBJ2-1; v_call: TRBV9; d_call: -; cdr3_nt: TGTGCCAGCAGCGTAGAAGGGGGTGAGCAGTTCTTC; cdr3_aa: CASSVEGGEQFF
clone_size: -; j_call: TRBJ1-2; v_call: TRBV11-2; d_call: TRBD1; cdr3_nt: TGTGCCAGCAGCCAAAACCGACAGGGGGATAACTATGGCTACACCTTC; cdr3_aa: CASSQNRQGDNYGYTF
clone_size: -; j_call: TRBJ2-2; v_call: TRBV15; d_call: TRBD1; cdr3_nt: TGTGCCACCAGCAGGACGGACAGGGACACCGGGGAGCTGTTTTTT; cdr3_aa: CATSRTDRDTGELFF
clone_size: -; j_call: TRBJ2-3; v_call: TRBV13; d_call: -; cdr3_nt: TGTGCCAGCAGCTCGCGGGGCCTTAGCACAGATACGCAGTATTTT; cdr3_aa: CASSSRGLSTDTQYF
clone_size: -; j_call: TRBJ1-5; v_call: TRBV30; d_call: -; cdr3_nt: TGTGCCTGGGGTGAAATGGACCAGCCCCAGCATTTT; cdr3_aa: CAWGEMDQPQHF
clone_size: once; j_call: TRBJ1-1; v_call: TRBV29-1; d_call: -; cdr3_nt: TGCAGCGTTGCGTGGACCGTGAACACTGAAGCTTTCTTT; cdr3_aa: CSVAWTVNTEAFF
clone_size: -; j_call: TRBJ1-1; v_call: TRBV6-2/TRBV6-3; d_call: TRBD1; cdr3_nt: TGTGCCAGCAGTCCGGACAGGGTCAGAAACACTGAAGCTTTCTTT; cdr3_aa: CASSPDRVRNTEAFF
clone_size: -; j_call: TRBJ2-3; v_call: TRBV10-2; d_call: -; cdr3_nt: TGCGCCAGCAGTACGGGAGTGACAGATACGCAGTATTTT; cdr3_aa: CASSTGVTDTQYF
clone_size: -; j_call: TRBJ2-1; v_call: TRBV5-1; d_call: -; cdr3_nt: TGCGCCAGCAGCTCAACGGAGTTCAAATACAATGAGCAGTTCTTC; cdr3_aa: CASSSTEFKYNEQFF
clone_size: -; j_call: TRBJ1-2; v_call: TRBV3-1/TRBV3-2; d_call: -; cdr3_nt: TGTGCCAGCAACCCGCACACCTTC; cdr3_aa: CASNPHTF
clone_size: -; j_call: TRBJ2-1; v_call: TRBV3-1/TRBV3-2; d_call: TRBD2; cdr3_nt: TGTGCCAGCAGCCAAGGCTGGCTAGCGGGAGGGCCACGAGTTGAGCAGTTCTTC; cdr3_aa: CASSQGWLAGGPRVEQFF
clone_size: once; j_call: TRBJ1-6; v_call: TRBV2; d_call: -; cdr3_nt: TGTGCCAGCAGTGCGCGGGACTCCGAGGGCGATTCACCCCTCCACTTT; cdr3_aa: CASSARDSEGDSPLHF
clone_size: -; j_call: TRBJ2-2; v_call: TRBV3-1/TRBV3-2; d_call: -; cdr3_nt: TGTGCCAGCAGCCCTGGGGGAAGCTTGAACACCGGGGAGCTGTTTTTT; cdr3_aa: CASSPGGSLNTGELFF
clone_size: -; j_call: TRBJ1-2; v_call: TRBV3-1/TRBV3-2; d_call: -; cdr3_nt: TGTGCCAGCAGCGCATACTACAGGGTTGGCTACACCTTC; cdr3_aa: CASSAYYRVGYTF
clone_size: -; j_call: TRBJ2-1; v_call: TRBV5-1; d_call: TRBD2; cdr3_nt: TGCGCCAGCAGCTCAAACATAGCGGGAGGGTACAATGAGCAGTTCTTC; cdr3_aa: CASSSNIAGGYNEQFF